This TCR beta chain was profiled in a study of cytomegalovirus exposure and HLA in healthy donors. Whole-study results and caveats: In vitro experiments confirmed that three CMV-associated chains were specific for CMV antigens. The availability of immune exposure information extended only to CMV serostatus.

The PCR contained 60 Vbeta and 13 Jbeta primers. TCRdb's table, derived via immunoSEQ multiplex PCR, lists solely in-frame clones and lacks some. This listing includes about 150,000 clones. The CDR3 is made up of 16 amino acids. Between the trimmed V and J ends, which lost 1 base and 4 bases, there was a span of 17 bases. Germline CDR1 is SGHRS and CDR2 is YFSETQ. With respect to this clone: The antigen is unknown.

V is TRBV5-1 and J is TRBJ1-1; tentative D call: TRBD1 (6 bases). Sequencing was done on a sample of PBMCs. The clonotype comes from a woman aged 50 to 65 in good health and CMV-seronegative. This chain's CDR3 is CASSLSLSQGATEAFF. The CDR3 bases are TGCGCCAGCAGCTTGAGCTTATCACAGGGAGCCACTGAAGCTTTCTTT.